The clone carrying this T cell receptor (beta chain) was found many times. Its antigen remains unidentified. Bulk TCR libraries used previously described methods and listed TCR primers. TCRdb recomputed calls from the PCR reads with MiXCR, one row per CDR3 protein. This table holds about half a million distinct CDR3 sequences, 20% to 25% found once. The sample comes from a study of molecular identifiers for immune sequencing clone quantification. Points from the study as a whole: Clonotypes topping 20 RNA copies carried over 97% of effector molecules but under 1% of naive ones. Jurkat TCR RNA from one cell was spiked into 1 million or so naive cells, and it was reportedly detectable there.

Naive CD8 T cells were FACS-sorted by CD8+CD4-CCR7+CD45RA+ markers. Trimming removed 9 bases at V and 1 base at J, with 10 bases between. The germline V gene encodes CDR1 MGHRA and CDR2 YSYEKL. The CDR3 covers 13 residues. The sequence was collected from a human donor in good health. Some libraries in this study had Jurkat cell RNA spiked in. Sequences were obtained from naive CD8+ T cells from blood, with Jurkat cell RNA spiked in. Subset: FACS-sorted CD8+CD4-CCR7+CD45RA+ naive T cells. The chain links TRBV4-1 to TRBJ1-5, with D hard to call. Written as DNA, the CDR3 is TGCGCCAGTGCCCGGGGAAGCAATCAGCCCCAGCATTTT. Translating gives CASARGSNQPQHF.